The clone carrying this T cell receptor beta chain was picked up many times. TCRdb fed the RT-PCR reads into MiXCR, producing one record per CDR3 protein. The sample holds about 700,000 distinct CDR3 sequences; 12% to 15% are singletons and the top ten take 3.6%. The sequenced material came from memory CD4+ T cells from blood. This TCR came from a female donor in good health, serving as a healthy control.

In nucleotides, the CDR3 is TGTGCCAGCAGCCCCTTCGGCGTCAGCTCCTACAATGAGCAGTTCTTC. Its protein product is CASSPFGVSSYNEQFF. The chain employs TRBV5-6 and TRBJ2-1; no clear D gene. Germline loops: CDR1 SGHDT, CDR2 YYEEEE. The CDR3 spans 16 residues. V lost 4 bases to trimming and J lost 0 bases, with 14 bases between them.